The present T cell receptor (beta chain) was sequenced within a study of cytomegalovirus exposure and HLA in healthy donors. Study as a whole: In an early release, HLA-typed donors contributed some 80 million unique TCR sequences.

The PCR employed 60 Vbeta primers together with 13 Jbeta primers. Per the original data handling: It was a later analysis that counted tens of millions of unique TCR beta chains, of which 9.5 million to 14 million were shared. Libraries were prepared by immunoSEQ multiplex PCR; TCRdb keeps only in-frame clonotypes and omits some of them. V, J and clone size reflect that table, while D and trimming were determined from the DNA. The sample has about 140,000 clones; roughly four fifths are singletons. Notes on the study in general: A later analysis associated some 16,000 TCR beta sequences with HLA alleles at a 0.05 false discovery rate. The study designated some 180 TCR beta chains cytomegalovirus-associated.

This clone has just one count. Its specificity is not known. The receptor was isolated from a woman aged 40 to 55 in good health and CMV-seronegative. Sequencing input: PBMCs.

The CDR3 coding sequence is TGTGCCAGCAGTTTAGACTCCCGCTCCTACAATGAGCAGTTCTTC. Translated: CASSLDSRSYNEQFF. The chain joins TRBV28 to TRBJ2-1; D gene unclear. The CDR3 sequence is 15 residues long. Germline V gene sequence: CDR1 MDHEN, CDR2 SYDVKM. V lost 2 bases to trimming and J lost 0 bases, with 8 bases between them.